Each of the 13 T cell receptor beta chains below was sequenced from the same sample in a study of beta chain features in type 1 diabetes. The isolated RNA, all of it, was reverse transcribed, so expressed TCRB transcripts were what got sequenced. Profiling relied on immunoSEQ multiplex PCR, and the TCRdb table lists in-frame clones only, not all of them. The sample contains approximately 200,000 clones, about 10% of which appear only once. The specimen was naive CD4+ T cells from blood. These receptors all come from a woman under 30 in good health.

This clone was counted only a few times. This rearrangement joins TRBV7-2 to TRBJ2-7; maybe TRBD2 (6 bases). This CDR3 contains 14 residues. Trimming cost V 5 bases and J 7 bases, with 18 bases left between them. The germline gives CDR1 SGHTA, CDR2 FQGNSA. The CDR3 here is CASSQAGRRREQYF. Here the CDR3 DNA reads TGTGCCAGCAGCCAAGCAGGGAGGAGGCGGGAGCAGTACTTC.

The CDR3 DNA reads as TGTGCCAGCAGCCCCACTAGCGGGTACGCCAATGAGCAGTTCTTC. This encodes CASSPTSGYANEQFF. This chain joins TRBV5-4 and TRBJ2-1; 9 bases are shared with TRBD2. This CDR3 has 15 residues. Trimming took 4 bases from V and 6 from J; bases not matched to a gene: 8. Germline assignment: CDR1 SGHNT and CDR2 YYREEE (reference sequence).

This clone came up many times. This chain uses TRBV23-1 with TRBJ1-1; 9 nucleotides agree with TRBD1. TRBV23-1 is placed among ORFs of uncertain function. There are 15 residues in the CDR3. Losses at the gene ends were 10 bases for V and 0 bases for J; bases not matched to a gene: 9. DNA for the CDR3: TGCGCCAACCATCCCGGGACAGGGCTGAACACTGAAGCTTTCTTT. It is translated as CANHPGTGLNTEAFF.

This clone came up a few times. This chain joins TRBV6-5 and TRBJ1-3; no definite D call. The CDR3 totals 15 residues. Between the trimmed V and J ends, which lost 2 bases and 0 bases, there was a span of 8 bases. Germline CDR1 is MNHEY and CDR2 is SVGAGI. The CDR3 loop is CASSYGGLSGNTIYF. The DNA of the CDR3 is TGTGCCAGCAGTTACGGCGGACTCTCTGGAAACACCATATATTTT.

This clone was seen a handful of times. J is TRBJ2-6 and V is TRBV7-9, with D maybe TRBD1 (6 bases). The CDR3 covers 17 residues. Between the trimmed V and J ends, which lost 6 bases and 0 bases, there was a span of 15 bases. Germline V gives CDR1 SEHNR, CDR2 FQNEAQ (reference sequence). The CDR3 here is CASRRGQQTSGANVLTF. In nucleotides, the CDR3 is TGTGCCAGCAGACGGGGACAACAGACCTCTGGGGCCAACGTCCTGACTTTC.

This chain links TRBV30 with TRBJ1-1; a possible D gene is TRBD1 (5 bases). Germline CDR1 reads GTSNPN; CDR2 reads SVGIG (reference sequence). This CDR3 comprises 15 residues. V was trimmed by 0 bases and J by 0 bases, leaving 11 bases between them. CDR3 DNA sequence: TGTGCCTGGAGTGTACCATGGGGCGTGAACACTGAAGCTTTCTTT. Translated: CAWSVPWGVNTEAFF. Full variable domain (outside the CDR3, taken from reference TRBV30 and TRBJ1-1): SQTIHQWPATLVQPVGSPLSLECTVEGTSNPNLYWYRQAAGRGLQLLFYSVGIGQISSEVPQNLSASRPQDRQFILSSKKLLLSDSGFYLCAWSVPWGVNTEAFFGQGTRLTVV.

J is TRBJ2-1 and V is TRBV25-1; 8 bases match TRBD2. Losses at the gene ends were 3 bases for V and 8 bases for J; bases not matched to a gene: 6. The CDR3 is 14 residues long. CDR1 and CDR2 from the germline V gene are MGHDK and SYGVNS. CDR3 nucleotides: TGTGCCAGCAGTGAGACAGGACTAGCACATGAGCAGTTCTTC. Translating it yields CASSETGLAHEQFF.

V is TRBV7-2 and J is TRBJ1-5; perhaps TRBD1 as D (5 bases). CDR3 size: 14 residues. In germline, CDR1 is SGHTA, CDR2 FQGNSA. With 5 bases removed from V and 3 bases from J, the gap between germline ends came to 11 bases. Here the CDR3 DNA reads TGTGCCAGCAGCCTCCAGGGTTTCAATCAGCCCCAGCATTTT. Its translation is CASSLQGFNQPQHF.

This chain joins TRBV19 and TRBJ2-7, with TRBD2 matching over 7 bases. The CDR3 is made up of 18 amino acids. V lost 5 bases, J lost 1 base, and 17 bases stayed unmatched. Germline V gene sequence: CDR1 LNHDA, CDR2 SQIVND (reference sequence). CDR3 coding DNA: TGTGCCAGTAGTCTCTCCCCGATCGGTCCGGGAGGTTCCTACGAGCAGTACTTC. Translating it yields CASSLSPIGPGGSYEQYF.

This clone showed up just a few times. This likely comes from a read error, as the CDR3 has no conserved phenylalanine or tryptophan at its end. This chain connects TRBV29-1 to TRBJ1-1; 8 nucleotides align to TRBD1. Trimming took 1 base from V and 5 from J; bases not matched to a gene: 3. The germline CDR1 and CDR2 sequences are SQVTM and ANQGSEA. The CDR3 length is 13 residues. CDR3 coding DNA: TGCAGCGTTGAAGGGACAGGGAGAACTGAAGCTTTCCTT. Translating it yields CSVEGTGRTEAFL.

This clone was seen more than once but under ten times. The genes are TRBV7-9 and TRBJ2-3; D may be TRBD1 (5 bases). This CDR3 comprises 14 residues. Per the germline V gene, CDR1 is SEHNR and CDR2 is FQNEAQ (reference sequence). V was cut by 5 bases and J by 0 bases, with 9 bases left in between. CDR3: CASSDRQSTDTQYF. The CDR3 region has the DNA TGTGCCAGCAGCGATAGACAGAGCACAGATACGCAGTATTTT. The full variable domain, completed using reference TRBV7-9 and TRBJ2-3, is DTGVSQNPRHKITKRGQNVTFRCDPISEHNRLYWYRQTLGQGPEFLTYFQNEAQLEKSRLLSDRFSAERPKGSFSTLEIQRTEQGDSAMYLCASSDRQSTDTQYFGPGTRLTVL.

The rearrangement joins TRBV7-8 to TRBJ2-5, with TRBD1 as a possible D gene (6 bases). The CDR3 consists of 15 residues. Looked up from germline, CDR1 is SGHVS and CDR2 is FQNEAQ. Trimming removed 1 base at V and 0 bases at J, with 9 bases between. The CDR3 loop is CASSLGTVNQETQYF. For the CDR3, the DNA is TGTGCCAGCAGCTTAGGGACAGTGAACCAAGAGACCCAGTACTTC. Drawing the rest from reference TRBV7-8 and TRBJ2-5, the complete variable domain is GAGVSQSPRYKVAKRGQDVALRCDPISGHVSLFWYQQALGQGPEFLTYFQNEAQLDKSGLPSDRFFAERPEGSVSTLKIQRTQQEDSAVYLCASSLGTVNQETQYFGPGTRLLVL.

The chain links TRBV6-5 to TRBJ1-1, with D perhaps TRBD1 (6 bases). V dropped 2 bases and J dropped 1 base, with 14 bases sitting between them. Germline V gene sequence: CDR1 MNHEY, CDR2 SVGAGI. This CDR3 is 16 amino acids long. The CDR3 spells CASSYGQGLTNTEAFF. The CDR3 DNA sequence: TGTGCCAGCAGTTACGGGCAGGGGCTTACGAACACTGAAGCTTTCTTT.